This is a list of T cell receptor beta chains from one sample in a study of CD8+CD57+ T cells in acquired aplastic anemia. TCRdb called the reads again in MiXCR, with one record for every CDR3 protein. The repertoire holds roughly 420,000 distinct CDR3 sequences, with about two thirds as singletons. Material for sequencing was sorted CD4+, CD8+, or CD8+CD57+ T cells (not recorded which) from PBMCs. These receptors all stem from a human donor in good health, serving as a control. Each CDR3 is given without its conserved first and last residue. Fields, in order: V gene, clone size, J gene, CDR3 protein. The size field is filled for only some rows; it gives once, few, many or a size class.

v_call: TRBV7-2
clone_size: NA
j_call: TRBJ1-5
cdr3_aa: ASSPSGYGYT

v_call: TRBV2
clone_size: many
j_call: TRBJ1-5
cdr3_aa: ASSERQGYQPQH

v_call: TRBV20-1
clone_size: NA
j_call: TRBJ2-2
cdr3_aa: SARRQRRSNGELF

v_call: TRBV6-5
clone_size: many
j_call: TRBJ2-1
cdr3_aa: ASNPDFGGAPYNEQF

v_call: TRBV15
clone_size: NA
j_call: TRBJ1-2
cdr3_aa: ATSSEEGSPNYGYT

v_call: TRBV7-8
clone_size: NA
j_call: TRBJ1-5
cdr3_aa: ASSRRAGPGQPEH

v_call: TRBV7-9
clone_size: NA
j_call: TRBJ2-5
cdr3_aa: ASSTGLAGGGTQY

v_call: TRBV2
clone_size: NA
j_call: TRBJ2-7
cdr3_aa: ASSTDGTSLSYEQY

v_call: TRBV7-3
clone_size: NA
j_call: TRBJ1-5
cdr3_aa: ASSLMPLAATQHQH

v_call: TRBV20-1
clone_size: NA
j_call: TRBJ2-7
cdr3_aa: SAALAGGVGEQY

v_call: TRBV5-4
clone_size: many
j_call: TRBJ2-7
cdr3_aa: ASSSLGSGSSYEQY

v_call: TRBV11-3
clone_size: NA
j_call: TRBJ2-1
cdr3_aa: ASRGGTGYNEQF

v_call: TRBV29-1
clone_size: NA
j_call: TRBJ1-2
cdr3_aa: SVDSAARSNYGYT

v_call: TRBV2
clone_size: few
j_call: TRBJ1-4
cdr3_aa: ATRGGPNEKLF

v_call: TRBV9
clone_size: NA
j_call: TRBJ2-2
cdr3_aa: ASSRDGGITGELF

v_call: TRBV12-5
clone_size: many
j_call: TRBJ1-3
cdr3_aa: ASGLGTVSGNTIY

v_call: TRBV20-1
clone_size: NA
j_call: TRBJ1-5
cdr3_aa: SATGGARNQPQH

v_call: TRBV7-9
clone_size: NA
j_call: TRBJ1-1
cdr3_aa: ASSPGAGATEAF

v_call: TRBV7-2
clone_size: many
j_call: TRBJ2-1
cdr3_aa: ASSLPASSEQF

v_call: TRBV5-5
clone_size: NA
j_call: TRBJ2-7
cdr3_aa: ATSTRPEIPYEQY

v_call: TRBV5-6
clone_size: NA
j_call: TRBJ2-3
cdr3_aa: ASTRGDTQY

v_call: TRBV10-3
clone_size: NA
j_call: NA
cdr3_aa: ASRGDWHSEQF

v_call: TRBV10-3
clone_size: NA
j_call: TRBJ1-2
cdr3_aa: AISESELAYGYT

v_call: TRBV25-1
clone_size: NA
j_call: TRBJ2-6
cdr3_aa: ASSDKWREVGANVLT

v_call: TRBV7-8
clone_size: NA
j_call: TRBJ2-3
cdr3_aa: ASSTYGTASTDTQY

v_call: TRBV7-2
clone_size: NA
j_call: TRBJ2-5
cdr3_aa: ASSTPREGETEY

v_call: TRBV20-1
clone_size: once
j_call: TRBJ1-1
cdr3_aa: SARVGGGLDTEAF

v_call: TRBV2
clone_size: few
j_call: TRBJ1-2
cdr3_aa: ASSAVGGYT

v_call: TRBV7-8
clone_size: NA
j_call: TRBJ2-3
cdr3_aa: ASSPIGDTEAFFY

v_call: TRBV7-8
clone_size: NA
j_call: TRBJ2-7
cdr3_aa: ASSLGGSSRRGL

v_call: TRBV25-1
clone_size: NA
j_call: TRBJ1-2
cdr3_aa: ASFDWEGRYGYT

v_call: TRBV9
clone_size: NA
j_call: TRBJ1-5
cdr3_aa: ASSAQGWDQQQH

v_call: TRBV5-4
clone_size: NA
j_call: TRBJ2-3
cdr3_aa: ASSLLSGGSTDTQY

v_call: TRBV20-1
clone_size: NA
j_call: TRBJ1-6
cdr3_aa: SAGDPSNTTLH

v_call: TRBV9
clone_size: once
j_call: TRBJ1-6
cdr3_aa: ASSPADPISPLH

v_call: TRBV7-2
clone_size: NA
j_call: TRBJ2-5
cdr3_aa: ASNDAMQFGDTLD

v_call: TRBV7-2
clone_size: NA
j_call: TRBJ2-7
cdr3_aa: ASRSRGEYNQPQY

v_call: TRBV20-1
clone_size: NA
j_call: TRBJ2-7
cdr3_aa: SAKPGTGSYEQY

v_call: TRBV29-1
clone_size: NA
j_call: TRBJ2-5
cdr3_aa: SVEGQRRQETQY

v_call: TRBV2
clone_size: few
j_call: TRBJ2-3
cdr3_aa: ASTFETDTQY

v_call: TRBV19
clone_size: NA
j_call: TRBJ2-1
cdr3_aa: ASSDRGNEQF

v_call: TRBV27
clone_size: NA
j_call: TRBJ1-1
cdr3_aa: ASSLLGAGTEAL

v_call: TRBV7-2
clone_size: NA
j_call: TRBJ1-2
cdr3_aa: ASSDGTGGNYGCT

v_call: TRBV7-7
clone_size: NA
j_call: TRBJ2-2
cdr3_aa: ASSLGGANTGELS

v_call: TRBV7-8
clone_size: NA
j_call: TRBJ2-5
cdr3_aa: ASSLAAGGGHATQY

v_call: TRBV24-1
clone_size: once
j_call: TRBJ1-2
cdr3_aa: ATSDPDKKGVAG

v_call: TRBV6-5
clone_size: NA
j_call: TRBJ2-7
cdr3_aa: AISTVEQY

v_call: TRBV7-2
clone_size: NA
j_call: TRBJ2-1
cdr3_aa: ASSLLTLAGKNEQF

v_call: TRBV11-2
clone_size: NA
j_call: TRBJ2-1
cdr3_aa: ASSLVWDSYNEQF

v_call: TRBV20-1
clone_size: NA
j_call: TRBJ2-7
cdr3_aa: SAGPGYEQY

v_call: TRBV19
clone_size: NA
j_call: TRBJ2-3
cdr3_aa: ASSIDRTDTQY

v_call: TRBV4-3
clone_size: many
j_call: TRBJ1-4
cdr3_aa: ASSPNTGTGDEKLF

v_call: TRBV7-8
clone_size: few
j_call: TRBJ1-2
cdr3_aa: ASSRQGITPNYGYT